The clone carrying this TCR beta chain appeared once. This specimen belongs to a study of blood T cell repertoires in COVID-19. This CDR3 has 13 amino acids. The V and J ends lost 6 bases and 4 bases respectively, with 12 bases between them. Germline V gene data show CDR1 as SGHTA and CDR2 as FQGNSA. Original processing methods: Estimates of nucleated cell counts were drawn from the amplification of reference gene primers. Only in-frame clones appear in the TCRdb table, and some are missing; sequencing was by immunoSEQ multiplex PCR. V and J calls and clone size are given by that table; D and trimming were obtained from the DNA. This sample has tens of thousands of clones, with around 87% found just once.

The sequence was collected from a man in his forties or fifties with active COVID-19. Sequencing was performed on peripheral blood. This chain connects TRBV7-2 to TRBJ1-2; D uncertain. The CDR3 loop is CASSHTPSYGYTF. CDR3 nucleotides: TGTGCCAGCAGTCACACCCCGTCCTATGGCTACACCTTC.